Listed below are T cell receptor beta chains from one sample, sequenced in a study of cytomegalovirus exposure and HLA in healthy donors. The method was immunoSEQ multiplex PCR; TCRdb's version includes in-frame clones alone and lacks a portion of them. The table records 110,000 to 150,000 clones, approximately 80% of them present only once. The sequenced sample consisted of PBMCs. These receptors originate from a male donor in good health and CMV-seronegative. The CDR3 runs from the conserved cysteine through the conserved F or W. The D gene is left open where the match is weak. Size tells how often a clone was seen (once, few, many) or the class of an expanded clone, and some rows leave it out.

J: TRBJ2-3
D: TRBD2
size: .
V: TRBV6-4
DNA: TGTGCCAGCAGTCCCGGACTAGCGGGGGGCGATACGCAGTATTTT
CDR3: CASSPGLAGGDTQYF

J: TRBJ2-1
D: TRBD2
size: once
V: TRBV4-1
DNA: TGCGCCAGCAGCCAAGCCTCGGGGGGGATGGATCCCTACAATGAGCAGTTCTTC
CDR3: CASSQASGGMDPYNEQFF

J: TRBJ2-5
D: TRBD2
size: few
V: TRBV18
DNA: TGTGCCAGCTCACTAGCGGGGGCCCAAGAGACCCAGTACTTC
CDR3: CASSLAGAQETQYF

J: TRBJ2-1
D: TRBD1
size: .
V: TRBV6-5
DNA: TGTGCCAGCAGCCGGGACAGGGGCATCCACAATGAGCAGTTCTTC
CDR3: CASSRDRGIHNEQFF

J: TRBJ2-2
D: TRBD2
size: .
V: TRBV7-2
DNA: TGTGCCAGCAGCTTACGGACGCTGGGGACTAGCGGCACCGGGGAGCTGTTTTTT
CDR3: CASSLRTLGTSGTGELFF

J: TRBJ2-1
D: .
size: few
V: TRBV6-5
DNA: TGTGCCAGCAGGGCACACAATGAGCAGTTCTTC
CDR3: CASRAHNEQFF

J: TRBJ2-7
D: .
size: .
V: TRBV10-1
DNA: TGCGCCAGCAGAGCTCAAGTTATAACCGAGCAGTACTTC
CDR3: CASRAQVITEQYF

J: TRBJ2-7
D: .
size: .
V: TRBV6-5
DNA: TGTGCCAGCAGACGGCCTTCGGGCTCCTACGAGCAGTACTTC
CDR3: CASRRPSGSYEQYF

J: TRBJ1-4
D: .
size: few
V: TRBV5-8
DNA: TGTGCCAGCATGAAAGAGGGAAATGAAAAACTGTTTTTT
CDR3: CASMKEGNEKLFF

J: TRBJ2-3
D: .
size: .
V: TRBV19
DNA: TGTGCCAGTAGTACCCTCACAGATACGCAGTATTTT
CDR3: CASSTLTDTQYF

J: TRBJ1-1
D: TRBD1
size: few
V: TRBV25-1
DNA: TGTGCCAGCAGTGCCCCACAGGGGATGAACACTGAAGCTTTCTTT
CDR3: CASSAPQGMNTEAFF

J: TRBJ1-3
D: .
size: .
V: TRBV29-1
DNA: TGCAGCGTTGCATTTCCCTCTGGAAACACCATATATTTT
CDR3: CSVAFPSGNTIYF

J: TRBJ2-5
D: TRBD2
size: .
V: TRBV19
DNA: TGTGCCAGTAGTATAGACTACCGTGGCGGGAGAGAGACCCAGTACTTC
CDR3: CASSIDYRGGRETQYF

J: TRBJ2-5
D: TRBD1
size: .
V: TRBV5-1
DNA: TGCGCCAGCAGCTCCCGGGACAGGGGGCGCGTTCCAGAGACCCAGTACTTC
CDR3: CASSSRDRGRVPETQYF

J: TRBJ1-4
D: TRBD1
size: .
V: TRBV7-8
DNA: TGTGCCAGCAGCGCAGGGGGCACTAATGAAAAACTGTTTTTT
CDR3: CASSAGGTNEKLFF

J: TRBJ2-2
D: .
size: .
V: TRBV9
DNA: TGTGCCAGCAGCCTCCCGCGGGAGAGGACAGGGCACAACACCGGGGAGCTGTTTTTT
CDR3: CASSLPRERTGHNTGELFF

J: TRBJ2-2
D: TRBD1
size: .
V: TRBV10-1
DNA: TGCGCCAGCAGCGAGGGACAGGGGGCTTACACCGGGGAGCTGTTTTTT
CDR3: CASSEGQGAYTGELFF

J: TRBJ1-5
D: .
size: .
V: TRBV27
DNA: TGTGCCAGCAGTTTAAGTGCAGGTGGAAATCAGCCCCAGCATTTT
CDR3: CASSLSAGGNQPQHF

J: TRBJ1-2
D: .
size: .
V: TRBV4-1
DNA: TGCGCCAGCGCTGAGCCATCTAACTATGGCTACACCTTC
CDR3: CASAEPSNYGYTF

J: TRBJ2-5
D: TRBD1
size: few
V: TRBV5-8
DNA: TGTGCCAGCAGCTTGGGTAACAGGGGCCCGGAGACCCAGTACTTC
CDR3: CASSLGNRGPETQYF

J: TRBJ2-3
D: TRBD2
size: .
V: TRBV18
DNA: TGTGCCAGCTCACCACCAGCTAGCGGGGGCAAGGATACGCAGTATTTT
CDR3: CASSPPASGGKDTQYF

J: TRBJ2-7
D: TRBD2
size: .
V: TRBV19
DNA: TGTGCCAGTAGTTCCCCTGGGGGGGGACTGGCCTACGAGCAGTACTTC
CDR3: CASSSPGGGLAYEQYF

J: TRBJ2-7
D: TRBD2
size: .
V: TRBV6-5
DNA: TGTGCCAGCAGCCCTGGGGGACTAAACCCTATTAAGCAGTACTTC
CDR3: CASSPGGLNPIKQYF

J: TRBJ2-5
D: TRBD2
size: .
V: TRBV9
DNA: TGTGCCAGCAGCGTAGGACTAGCGGCAGTAAAGACCCAGTACTTC
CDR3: CASSVGLAAVKTQYF

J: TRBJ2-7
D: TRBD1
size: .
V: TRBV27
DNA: TGTGCCAGCAGTCCAGACCCGGGACAGGGGGGCTCCTACGAGCAGTACTTC
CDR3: CASSPDPGQGGSYEQYF

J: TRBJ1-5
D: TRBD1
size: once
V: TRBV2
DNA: TGTGCCAGCAGTGAAGTTGGGACAGGGGCTTCCCCTTATAGCAATCAGCCCCAGCATTTT
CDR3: CASSEVGTGASPYSNQPQHF

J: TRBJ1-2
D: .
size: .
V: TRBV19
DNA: TGTGCCAGCGTTGTCGGGAGGGGAGACTATGGCTACACCTTC
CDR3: CASVVGRGDYGYTF

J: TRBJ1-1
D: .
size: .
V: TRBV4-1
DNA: TGCGCCAGCAGCCCTGTGAGGGGGACGAACACTGAAGCTTTCTTT
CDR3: CASSPVRGTNTEAFF

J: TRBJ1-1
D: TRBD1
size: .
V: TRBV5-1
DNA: TGCGCCAGCAGCTCCCGGACAGGGGGAAACACTGAAGCTTTCTTT
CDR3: CASSSRTGGNTEAFF

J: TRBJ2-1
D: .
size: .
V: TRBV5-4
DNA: TGTGCCAGCAGCTTGGGTGGGAGTTCCTACAATGAGCAGTTCTTC
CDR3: CASSLGGSSYNEQFF

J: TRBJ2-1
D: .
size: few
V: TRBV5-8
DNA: TGTGCCAGCAGCTTGGGTCCTAGCTCCTACAATGAGCAGTTCTTC
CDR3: CASSLGPSSYNEQFF

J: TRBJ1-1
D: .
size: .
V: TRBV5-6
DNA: TGTGCCAGCAGCCGAGAGAAGGAAGCTTTCTTT
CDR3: CASSREKEAFF

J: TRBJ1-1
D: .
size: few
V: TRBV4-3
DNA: TGCGCCAGCAGCCAAGGAAGAGGGAGCAACACTGAAGCTTTCTTT
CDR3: CASSQGRGSNTEAFF

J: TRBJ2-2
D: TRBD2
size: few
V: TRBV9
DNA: TGTGCCAGCACAGCGGGGGGAAACACCGGGGAGCTGTTTTTT
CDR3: CASTAGGNTGELFF

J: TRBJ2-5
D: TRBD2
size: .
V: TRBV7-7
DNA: TGTGCTAGCAGCTTTTCCAGCGGGAAAGAGACCCAGTACTTC
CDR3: CASSFSSGKETQYF

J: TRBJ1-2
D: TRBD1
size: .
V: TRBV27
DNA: TGTGCCAGCAGCTACAGGGGGTCTGGCTATGGCTACACCTTC
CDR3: CASSYRGSGYGYTF

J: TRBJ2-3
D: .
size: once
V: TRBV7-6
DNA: TGTGCCAGCAGCTTAGAGGAGATCTTCGCAGATACGCAGTATTTT
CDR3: CASSLEEIFADTQYF

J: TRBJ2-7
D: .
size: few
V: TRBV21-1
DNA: TGTGCCAGCAGCGAAAGGGGGAGCGGGGCGGCCTACGAGCAGTACTTC
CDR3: CASSERGSGAAYEQYF

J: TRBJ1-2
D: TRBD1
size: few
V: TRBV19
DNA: TGTGCCAGTAGTCAGCACAGGGGGCGAGGCTACACCTTC
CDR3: CASSQHRGRGYTF

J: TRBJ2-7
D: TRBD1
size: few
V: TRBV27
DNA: TGTGCCAGCAGTGCAAAACAGGGGGCGGGCTACGAGCAGTACTTC
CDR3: CASSAKQGAGYEQYF

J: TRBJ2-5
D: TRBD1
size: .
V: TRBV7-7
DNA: TGTGCTAGCAGCTCCGAGAGGCGGACAGGGCGACAGGAGACCCAGTACTTC
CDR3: CASSSERRTGRQETQYF

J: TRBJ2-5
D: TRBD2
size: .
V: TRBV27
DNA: TGTGCCAGCAGCCCGGGACTAGCGGGAGGGAGACAGACCCAGTACTTC
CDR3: CASSPGLAGGRQTQYF

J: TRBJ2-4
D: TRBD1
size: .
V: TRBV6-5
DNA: TGTGCCAGCAGTTACACCGTGACAGGGGCGAAAAACATTCAGTACTTC
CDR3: CASSYTVTGAKNIQYF

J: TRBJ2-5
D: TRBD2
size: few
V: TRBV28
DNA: TGTGCCAGCAGGCTAGCGGGGAACCGAGAGACCCAGTACTTC
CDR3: CASRLAGNRETQYF

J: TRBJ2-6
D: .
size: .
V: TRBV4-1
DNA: TGCGCCAGCAGCCGGGGGGTAGGGGGCGTACCCTCTGGGGCCAACGTCCTGACTTTC
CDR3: CASSRGVGGVPSGANVLTF

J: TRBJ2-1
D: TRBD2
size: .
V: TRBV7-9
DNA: TGTGCCAGCAGCTTAGTATTAGGTTGGGGAGAAGGGAGGGATGAGCAGTTCTTC
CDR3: CASSLVLGWGEGRDEQFF

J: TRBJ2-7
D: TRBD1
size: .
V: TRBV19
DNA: TGTGCCAGTAGTACCTCCGGGACAGGGGTTTACGAGCAGTACTTC
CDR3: CASSTSGTGVYEQYF

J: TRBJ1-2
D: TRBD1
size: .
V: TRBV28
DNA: TGTGCCAGCAGTTACACGACAGGGATGTCCTACACCTTC
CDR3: CASSYTTGMSYTF

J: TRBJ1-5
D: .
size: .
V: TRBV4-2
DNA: TGTGCCAGCAGCCATCTACAGGGATATCAGCCCCAGCATTTT
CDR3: CASSHLQGYQPQHF

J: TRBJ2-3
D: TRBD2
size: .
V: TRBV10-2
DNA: TGCGCCAGCAGTGAACATGCTAGCGGGGGTCCCACACCCACAGATACGCAGTATTTT
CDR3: CASSEHASGGPTPTDTQYF

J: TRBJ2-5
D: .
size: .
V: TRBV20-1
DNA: TGCAGTGCTAGGAGGGAGACCCAGTACTTC
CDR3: CSARRETQYF

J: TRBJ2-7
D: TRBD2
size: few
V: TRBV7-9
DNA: TGTGCCAGCAGCCTCACTAGCGGGGGGGGCTACGAGCAGTACTTC
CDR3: CASSLTSGGGYEQYF

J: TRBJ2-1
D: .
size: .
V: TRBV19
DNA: TGTGCCAGTAGTCCCCAGGGACACTACAATGAGCAGTTCTTC
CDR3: CASSPQGHYNEQFF

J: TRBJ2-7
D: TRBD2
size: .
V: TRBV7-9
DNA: TGTGCCAGCAGTCCGGACAGGGGCACTAGCGGGAGGGTCTACGAGCAGTACTTC
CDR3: CASSPDRGTSGRVYEQYF

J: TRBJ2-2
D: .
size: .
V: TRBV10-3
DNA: TGTGCCATCAGCAGTCAGACAGGGAACACCGGGGAGCTGTTTTTT
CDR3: CAISSQTGNTGELFF

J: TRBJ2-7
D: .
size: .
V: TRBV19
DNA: TGTGCCAGTAGTATAGGGACGGGAGAAAACTACGAGCAGTACTTC
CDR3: CASSIGTGENYEQYF

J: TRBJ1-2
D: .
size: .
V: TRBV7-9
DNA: TGTTCCAGCAGCCGAACTTATGGCTACACCTTC
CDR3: CSSSRTYGYTF

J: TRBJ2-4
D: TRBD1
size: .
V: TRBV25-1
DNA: TGTGCCAGCAGTGAAGACAGGGGTAACAGTCAGTACTTC
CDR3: CASSEDRGNSQYF

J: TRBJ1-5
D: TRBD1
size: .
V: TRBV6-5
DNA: TGTGCCAGCAGTTCGACAGGGAATCAGCCCCAGCATTTT
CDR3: CASSSTGNQPQHF